This TCR beta chain was identified during a study of CD4 T cells in relation to SARS-CoV-2 and coronaviruses. Study overall: The HLA restriction of the shared crossreactive spike epitopes was mapped.

General study points: Compared with monoreactive clones, crossreactive clones showed significantly weaker SARS-CoV-2 expansion. In around three fifths of donors, memory CD4+ clonotypes crossrecognized SARS-CoV-2 and at least one common cold coronavirus spike. Each donor contributed either pre-pandemic or post-infection samples, not both.

With 6 bases removed from V and 5 bases from J, the gap between germline ends came to 16 bases. CDR3 size: 14 residues. Germline-derived CDR1 and CDR2 are MDHEN and SYDVKM. This clone was recorded only once. The antigen remains undetermined. The unexposed donors gave CD4+ T cells in about 2010-2018, prior to COVID-19. Libraries were prepared by immunoSEQ multiplex PCR; TCRdb keeps only in-frame clonotypes and omits some of them. Among 55,000 to 75,000 clones listed, over 80% were seen once. This clonotype originated in a human donor in good health. The chain links TRBV28 to TRBJ1-1, with TRBD1 as a possible D gene (6 bases). The sample consisted of memory CD4+ T cells from PBMCs. The CDR3 loop is CASRRGGAGTEAFF. In nucleotides, the CDR3 is TGTGCCAGCAGAAGGGGGGGGGCGGGAACTGAAGCTTTCTTT. The full variable domain, in which reference TRBV28 and TRBJ1-1 provide the parts outside the CDR3, is DVKVTQSSRYLVKRTGEKVFLECVQDMDHENMFWYRQDPGLGLRLIYFSYDVKMKEKGDIPEGYSVSREKKERFSLILESASTNQTSMYLCASRRGGAGTEAFFGQGTRLTVV.